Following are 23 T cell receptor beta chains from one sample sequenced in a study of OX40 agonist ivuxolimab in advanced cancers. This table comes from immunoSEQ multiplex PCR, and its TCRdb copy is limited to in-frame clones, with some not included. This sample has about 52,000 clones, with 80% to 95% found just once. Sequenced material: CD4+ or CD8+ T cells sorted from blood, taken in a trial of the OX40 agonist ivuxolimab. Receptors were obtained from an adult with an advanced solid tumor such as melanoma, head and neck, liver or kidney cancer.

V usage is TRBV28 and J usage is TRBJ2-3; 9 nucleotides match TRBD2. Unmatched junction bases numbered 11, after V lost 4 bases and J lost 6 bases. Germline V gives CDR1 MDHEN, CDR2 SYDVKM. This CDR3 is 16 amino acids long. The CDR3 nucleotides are TGTGCCAGCAGTTGGGGGTATAGCGGGAGTAGGGATACGCAGTATTTT. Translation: CASSWGYSGSRDTQYF.

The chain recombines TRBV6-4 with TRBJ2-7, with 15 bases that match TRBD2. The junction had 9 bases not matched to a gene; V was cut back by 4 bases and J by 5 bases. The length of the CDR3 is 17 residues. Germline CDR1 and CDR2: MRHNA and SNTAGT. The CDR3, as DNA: TGTGCCAGCAGTGGAGGGACTAGCGGGAGGCCAAGCCACGAGCAGTACTTC. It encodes CASSGGTSGRPSHEQYF.

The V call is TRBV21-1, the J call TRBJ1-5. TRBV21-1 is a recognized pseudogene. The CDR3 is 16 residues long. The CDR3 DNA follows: TGTGCCAGCAGAACCGTCAGGAGTTATAGCAATCAGCCCCAGCATTTT. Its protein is CASRTVRSYSNQPQHF.

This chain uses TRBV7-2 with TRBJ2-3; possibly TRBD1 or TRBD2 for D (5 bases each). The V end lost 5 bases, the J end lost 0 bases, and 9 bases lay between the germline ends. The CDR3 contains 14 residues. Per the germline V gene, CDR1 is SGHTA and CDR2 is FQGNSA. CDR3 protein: CASSGTPSTDTQYF. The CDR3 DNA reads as TGTGCCAGCAGCGGGACCCCGAGCACAGATACGCAGTATTTT. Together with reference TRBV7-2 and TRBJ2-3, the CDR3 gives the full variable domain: GAGVSQSPSNKVTEKGKDVELRCDPISGHTALYWYRQSLGQGLEFLIYFQGNSAPDKSGLPSDRFSAERTGGSVSTLTIQRTQQEDSAVYLCASSGTPSTDTQYFGPGTRLTVL.

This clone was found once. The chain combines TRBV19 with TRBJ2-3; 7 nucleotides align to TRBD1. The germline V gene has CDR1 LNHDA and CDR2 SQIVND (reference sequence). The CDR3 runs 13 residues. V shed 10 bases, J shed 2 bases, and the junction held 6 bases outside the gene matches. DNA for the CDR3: TGTGCCACCCTAGACAGGGACACAGATACGCAGTATTTT. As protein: CATLDRDTDTQYF.

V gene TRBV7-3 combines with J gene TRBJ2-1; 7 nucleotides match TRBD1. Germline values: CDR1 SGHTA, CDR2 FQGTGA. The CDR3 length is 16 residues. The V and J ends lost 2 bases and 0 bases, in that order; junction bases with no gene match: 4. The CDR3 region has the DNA TGTGCCAGCAGCTTAGGGGGACAGTCCTCCTACAATGAGCAGTTCTTC. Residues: CASSLGGQSSYNEQFF.

The CDR3: CSVEHRAPYGYTF. The CDR3 region has the DNA TGCAGCGTTGAACACAGGGCCCCCTATGGCTACACCTTC. The chain links TRBV29-1 to TRBJ1-2; the D gene is possibly TRBD1 (6 bases). With 2 bases removed from V and 4 bases from J, the gap between germline ends came to 11 bases. The CDR3 is 13 residues long. Germline V gives CDR1 SQVTM, CDR2 ANQGSEA.

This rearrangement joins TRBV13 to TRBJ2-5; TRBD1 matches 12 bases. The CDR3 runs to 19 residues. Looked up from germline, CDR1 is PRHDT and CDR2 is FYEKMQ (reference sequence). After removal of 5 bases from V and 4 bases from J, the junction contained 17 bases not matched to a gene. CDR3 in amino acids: CASSPWDRGPVGARETQYF. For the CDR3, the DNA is TGTGCCAGCAGCCCATGGGACAGGGGGCCGGTGGGGGCGAGAGAGACCCAGTACTTC.

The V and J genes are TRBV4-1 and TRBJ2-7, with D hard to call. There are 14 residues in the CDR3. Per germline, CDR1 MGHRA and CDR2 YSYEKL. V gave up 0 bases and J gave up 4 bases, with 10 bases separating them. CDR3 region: CASSQENGGYEQYF. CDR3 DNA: TGCGCCAGCAGCCAAGAAAACGGCGGTTACGAGCAGTACTTC.

CDR3 bases: TGTGCCAGCAGTCTCGACACCTTTTCCAATCAGCCCCAGCATTTT. Translated: CASSLDTFSNQPQHF. The chain links TRBV28 to TRBJ1-5; D is unresolved. The CDR3 contains 15 residues. The germline V gene has CDR1 MDHEN and CDR2 SYDVKM. Trimming took 5 bases from V and 3 from J, leaving 14 bases between them.

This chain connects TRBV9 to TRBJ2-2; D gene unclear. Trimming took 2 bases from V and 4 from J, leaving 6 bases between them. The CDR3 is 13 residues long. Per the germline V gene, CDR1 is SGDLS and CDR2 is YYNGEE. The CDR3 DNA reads TGTGCCAGCAGCGTCGGGCTCACCGGGGAGCTGTTTTTT. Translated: CASSVGLTGELFF.

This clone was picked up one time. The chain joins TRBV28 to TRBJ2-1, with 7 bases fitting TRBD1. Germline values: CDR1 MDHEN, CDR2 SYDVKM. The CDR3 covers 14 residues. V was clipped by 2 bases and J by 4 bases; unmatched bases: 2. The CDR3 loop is CASSLVGQYNEQFF. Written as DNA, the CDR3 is TGTGCCAGCAGTTTAGTGGGACAGTACAATGAGCAGTTCTTC. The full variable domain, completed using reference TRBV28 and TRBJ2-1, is DVKVTQSSRYLVKRTGEKVFLECVQDMDHENMFWYRQDPGLGLRLIYFSYDVKMKEKGDIPEGYSVSREKKERFSLILESASTNQTSMYLCASSLVGQYNEQFFGPGTRLTVL.

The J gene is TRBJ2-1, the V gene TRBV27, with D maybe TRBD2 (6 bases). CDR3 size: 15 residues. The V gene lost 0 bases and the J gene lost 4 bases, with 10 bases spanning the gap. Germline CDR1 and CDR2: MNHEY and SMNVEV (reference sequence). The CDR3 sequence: CASSLSGTGYNEQFF. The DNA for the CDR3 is TGTGCCAGCAGTTTATCGGGGACTGGATACAATGAGCAGTTCTTC.

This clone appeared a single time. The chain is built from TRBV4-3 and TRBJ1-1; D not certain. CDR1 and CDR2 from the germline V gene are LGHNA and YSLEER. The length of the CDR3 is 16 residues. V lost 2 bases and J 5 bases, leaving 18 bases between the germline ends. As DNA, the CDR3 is TGCGCCAGCAGCCAATTAGGGATTATTGGGTGGACTGAAGCTTTCTTT. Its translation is CASSQLGIIGWTEAFF.

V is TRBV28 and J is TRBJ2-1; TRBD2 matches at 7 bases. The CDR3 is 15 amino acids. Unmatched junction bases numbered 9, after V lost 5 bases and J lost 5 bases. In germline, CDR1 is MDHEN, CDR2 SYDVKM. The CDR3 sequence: CASSPLAVPNNEQFF. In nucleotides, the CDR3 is TGTGCCAGCAGTCCCCTAGCGGTCCCAAACAATGAGCAGTTCTTC.

The CDR3 DNA follows: TGTGCCAGCAGATCCTCTTGGGAGGGGGCTGCAGATACGCAGTATTTT. It translates to CASRSSWEGAADTQYF. J is TRBJ2-3 and V is TRBV11-2, with D perhaps given as TRBD1 or TRBD2 (7 bases each). The germline V gene encodes CDR1 SGHAT and CDR2 FQNNGV. The CDR3 length is 16 residues. The V gene lost 6 bases and the J gene lost 4 bases, with 20 bases spanning the gap.

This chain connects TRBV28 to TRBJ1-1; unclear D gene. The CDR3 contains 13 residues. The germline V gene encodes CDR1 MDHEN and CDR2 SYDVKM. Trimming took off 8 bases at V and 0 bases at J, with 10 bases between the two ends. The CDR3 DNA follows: TGTGCCAGCTCTAGATTGTTGAACACTGAAGCTTTCTTT. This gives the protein CASSRLLNTEAFF. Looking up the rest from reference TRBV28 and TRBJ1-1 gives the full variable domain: DVKVTQSSRYLVKRTGEKVFLECVQDMDHENMFWYRQDPGLGLRLIYFSYDVKMKEKGDIPEGYSVSREKKERFSLILESASTNQTSMYLCASSRLLNTEAFFGQGTRLTVV.

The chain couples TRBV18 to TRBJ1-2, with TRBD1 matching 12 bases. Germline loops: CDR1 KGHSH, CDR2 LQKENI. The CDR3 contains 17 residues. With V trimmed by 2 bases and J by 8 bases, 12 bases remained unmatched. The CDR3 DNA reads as TGTGCCAGCTCACCAATCTTTCCGGGACAGGGGGCGGACGGCTACACCTTC. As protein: CASSPIFPGQGADGYTF.

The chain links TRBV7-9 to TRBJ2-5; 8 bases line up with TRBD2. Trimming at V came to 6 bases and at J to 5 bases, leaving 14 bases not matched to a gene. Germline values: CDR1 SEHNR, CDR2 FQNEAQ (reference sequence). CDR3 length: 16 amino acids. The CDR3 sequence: CASSQIAGLGMETQYF. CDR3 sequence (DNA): TGTGCCAGCAGTCAGATAGCGGGATTGGGAATGGAGACCCAGTACTTC.

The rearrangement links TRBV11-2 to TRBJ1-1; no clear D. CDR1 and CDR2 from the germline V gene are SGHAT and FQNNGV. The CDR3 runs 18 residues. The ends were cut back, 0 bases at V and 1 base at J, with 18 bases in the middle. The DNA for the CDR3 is TGTGCCAGCAGCTTAGACCGGCTGGTAGCGGCGCCGAACACTGAAGCTTTCTTT. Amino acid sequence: CASSLDRLVAAPNTEAFF.

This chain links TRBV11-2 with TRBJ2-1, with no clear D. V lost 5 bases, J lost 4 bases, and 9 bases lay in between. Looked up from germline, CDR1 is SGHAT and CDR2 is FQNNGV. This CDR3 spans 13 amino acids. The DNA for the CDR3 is TGTGCCAGCAGCCCCCGTATTTACAATGAGCAGTTCTTC. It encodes CASSPRIYNEQFF.

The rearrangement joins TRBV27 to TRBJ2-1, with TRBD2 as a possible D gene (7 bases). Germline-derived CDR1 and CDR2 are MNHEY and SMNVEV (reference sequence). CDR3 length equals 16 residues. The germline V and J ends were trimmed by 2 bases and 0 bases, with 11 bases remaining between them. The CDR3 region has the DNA TGTGCCAGCAGTTTAGGGGGCGGGAGCTCCTACAATGAGCAGTTCTTC. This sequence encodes CASSLGGGSSYNEQFF.

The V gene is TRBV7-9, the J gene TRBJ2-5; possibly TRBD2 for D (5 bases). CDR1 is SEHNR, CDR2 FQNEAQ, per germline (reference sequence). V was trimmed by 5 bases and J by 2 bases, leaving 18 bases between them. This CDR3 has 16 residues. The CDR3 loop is CASSPLARGRQETQYF. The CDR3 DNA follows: TGTGCCAGCAGCCCCCTCGCTCGGGGAAGGCAAGAGACCCAGTACTTC.